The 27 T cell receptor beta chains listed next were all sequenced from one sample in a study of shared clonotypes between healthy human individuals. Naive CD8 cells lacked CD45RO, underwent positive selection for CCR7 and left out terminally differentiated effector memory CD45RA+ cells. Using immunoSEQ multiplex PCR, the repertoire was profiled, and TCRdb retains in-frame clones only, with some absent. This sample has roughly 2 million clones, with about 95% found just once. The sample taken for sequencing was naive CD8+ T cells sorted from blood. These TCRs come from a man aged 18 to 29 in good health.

The CDR3 here is CASLDRPNEKLFF. For the CDR3, the DNA is TGCGCCAGCTTGGACAGGCCAAATGAAAAACTGTTTTTT. This chain links TRBV4-1 with TRBJ1-4; 7 bases line up with TRBD1. V gave up 8 bases and J gave up 5 bases; unmatched junction bases: 5. Germline V gene data show CDR1 as MGHRA and CDR2 as YSYEKL. This CDR3 contains 13 residues.

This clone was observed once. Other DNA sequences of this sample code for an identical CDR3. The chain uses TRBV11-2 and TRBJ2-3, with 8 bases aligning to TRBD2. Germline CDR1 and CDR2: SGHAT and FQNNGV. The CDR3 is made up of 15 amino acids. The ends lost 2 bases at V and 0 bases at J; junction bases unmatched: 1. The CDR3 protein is CASSLLAGSTDTQYF. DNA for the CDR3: TGTGCCAGCAGCTTACTAGCGGGTAGCACAGATACGCAGTATTTT. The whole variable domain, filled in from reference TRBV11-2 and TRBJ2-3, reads EAGVAQSPRYKIIEKRQSVAFWCNPISGHATLYWYQQILGQGPKLLIQFQNNGVVDDSQLPKDRFSAERLKGVDSTLKIQPAKLEDSAVYLCASSLLAGSTDTQYFGPGTRLTVL.

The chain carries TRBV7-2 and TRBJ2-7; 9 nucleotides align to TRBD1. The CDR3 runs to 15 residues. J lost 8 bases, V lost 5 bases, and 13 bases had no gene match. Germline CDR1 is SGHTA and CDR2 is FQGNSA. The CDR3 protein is CASSITGGAQTKQYF. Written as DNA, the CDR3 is TGTGCCAGCAGCATAACAGGGGGCGCCCAAACCAAGCAGTACTTC. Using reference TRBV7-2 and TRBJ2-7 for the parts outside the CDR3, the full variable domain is GAGVSQSPSNKVTEKGKDVELRCDPISGHTALYWYRQSLGQGLEFLIYFQGNSAPDKSGLPSDRFSAERTGGSVSTLTIQRTQQEDSAVYLCASSITGGAQTKQYFGPGTRLTVT.

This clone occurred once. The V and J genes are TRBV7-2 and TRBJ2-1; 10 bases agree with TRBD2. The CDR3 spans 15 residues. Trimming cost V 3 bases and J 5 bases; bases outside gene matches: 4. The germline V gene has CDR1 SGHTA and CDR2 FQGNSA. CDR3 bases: TGTGCCAGCAGCTTCGGACTAGCGGAAAACAATGAGCAGTTCTTC. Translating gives CASSFGLAENNEQFF.

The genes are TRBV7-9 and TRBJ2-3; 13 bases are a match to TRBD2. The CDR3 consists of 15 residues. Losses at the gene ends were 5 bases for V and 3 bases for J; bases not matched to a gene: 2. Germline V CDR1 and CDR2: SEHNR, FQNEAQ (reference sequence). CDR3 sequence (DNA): TGTGCCAGCAGCACGACTAGCGGGGGGACAGATACGCAGTATTTT. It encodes CASSTTSGGTDTQYF.

The CDR3, as DNA: TGCGCCAGCAGGGGAGAACTAGCGGGACTGTCCTACAATGAGCAGTTCTTC. It specifies CASRGELAGLSYNEQFF. The gene calls are TRBV10-2 and TRBJ2-1; 10 nucleotides agree with TRBD2. The germline CDR1 and CDR2 sequences are WSHSY and SAAADI. This CDR3 comprises 17 residues. Unmatched junction bases numbered 9, after V lost 6 bases and J lost 1 base.

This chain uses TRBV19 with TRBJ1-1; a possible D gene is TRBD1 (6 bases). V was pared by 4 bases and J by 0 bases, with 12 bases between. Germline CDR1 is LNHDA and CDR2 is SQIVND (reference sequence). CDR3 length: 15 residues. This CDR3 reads CASSNNRVLNTEAFF. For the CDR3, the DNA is TGTGCCAGTAGTAACAACAGGGTACTGAACACTGAAGCTTTCTTT.

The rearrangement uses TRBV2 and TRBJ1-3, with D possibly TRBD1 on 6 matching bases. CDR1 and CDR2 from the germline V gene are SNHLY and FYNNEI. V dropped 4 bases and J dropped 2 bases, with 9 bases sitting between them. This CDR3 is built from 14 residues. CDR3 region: CASSGGAAGNTIYF. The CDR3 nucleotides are TGTGCCAGCAGTGGGGGGGCAGCTGGAAACACCATATATTTT.

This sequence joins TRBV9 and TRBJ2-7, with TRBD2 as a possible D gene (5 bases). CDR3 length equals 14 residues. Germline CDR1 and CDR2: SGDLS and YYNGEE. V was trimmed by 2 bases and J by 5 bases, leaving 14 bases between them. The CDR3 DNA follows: TGTGCCAGCAGCGTCGATGGGCATAGCGACGAGCAGTACTTC. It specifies CASSVDGHSDEQYF.

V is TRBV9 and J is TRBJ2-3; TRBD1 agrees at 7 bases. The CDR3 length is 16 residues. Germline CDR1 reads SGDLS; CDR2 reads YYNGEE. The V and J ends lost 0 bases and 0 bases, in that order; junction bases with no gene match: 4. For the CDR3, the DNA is TGTGCCAGCAGCGTAGGAGGGGGCATTAGCACAGATACGCAGTATTTT. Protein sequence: CASSVGGGISTDTQYF.

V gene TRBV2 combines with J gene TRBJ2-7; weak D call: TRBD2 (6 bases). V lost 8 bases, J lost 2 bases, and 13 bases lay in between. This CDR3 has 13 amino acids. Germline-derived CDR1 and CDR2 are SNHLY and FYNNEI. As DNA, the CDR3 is TGTGCCAGCGAGGAGGGCCGAACCTACGAGCAGTACTTC. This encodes CASEEGRTYEQYF.

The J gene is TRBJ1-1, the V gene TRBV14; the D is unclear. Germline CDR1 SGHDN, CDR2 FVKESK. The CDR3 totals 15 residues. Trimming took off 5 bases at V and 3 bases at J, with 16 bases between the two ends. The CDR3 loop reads CASSERTAWDTEAFF. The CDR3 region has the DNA TGTGCCAGCAGCGAACGGACCGCCTGGGACACTGAAGCTTTCTTT.

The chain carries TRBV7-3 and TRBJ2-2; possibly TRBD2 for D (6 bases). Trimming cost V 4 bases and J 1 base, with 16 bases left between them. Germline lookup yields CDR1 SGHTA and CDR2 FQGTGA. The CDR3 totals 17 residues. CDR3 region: CASSSSPGGKNTGELFF. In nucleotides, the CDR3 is TGTGCCAGCAGCTCTAGCCCTGGAGGGAAGAACACCGGGGAGCTGTTTTTT.

The chain's CDR3 is CASSSLSPFSTDTQYF. CDR3 nucleotide sequence: TGTGCCAGCAGTTCCTTAAGCCCTTTTAGCACAGATACGCAGTATTTT. This chain connects TRBV27 to TRBJ2-3; D not certain. The CDR3 is 16 residues long. CDR1 and CDR2 (germline): MNHEY, SMNVEV (reference sequence). V was pared by 4 bases and J by 0 bases, with 14 bases between.

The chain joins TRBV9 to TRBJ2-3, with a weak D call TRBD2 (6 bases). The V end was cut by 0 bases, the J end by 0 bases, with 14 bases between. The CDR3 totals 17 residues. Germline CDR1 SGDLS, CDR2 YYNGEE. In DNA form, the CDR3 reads TGTGCCAGCAGCGTAGCTGGAGCGGGTACTAGCACAGATACGCAGTATTTT. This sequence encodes CASSVAGAGTSTDTQYF.

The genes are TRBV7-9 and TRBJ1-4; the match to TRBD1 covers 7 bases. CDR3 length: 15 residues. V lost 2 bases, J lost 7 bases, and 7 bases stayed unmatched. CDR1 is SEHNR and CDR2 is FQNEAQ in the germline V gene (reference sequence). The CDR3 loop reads CASSLYTGEGEKLFF. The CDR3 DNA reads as TGTGCCAGCAGCTTATATACAGGGGAGGGTGAAAAACTGTTTTTT.

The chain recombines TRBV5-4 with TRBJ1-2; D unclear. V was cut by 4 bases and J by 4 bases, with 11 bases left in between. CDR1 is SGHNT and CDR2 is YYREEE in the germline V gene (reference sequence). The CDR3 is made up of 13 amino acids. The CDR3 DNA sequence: TGTGCCAGCAGCCCTCCTGGGAGCTATGGCTACACCTTC. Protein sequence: CASSPPGSYGYTF. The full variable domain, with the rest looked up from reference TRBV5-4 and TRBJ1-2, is ETGVTQSPTHLIKTRGQQVTLRCSSQSGHNTVSWYQQALGQGPQFIFQYYREEENGRGNFPPRFSGLQFPNYSSELNVNALELDDSALYLCASSPPGSYGYTFGSGTRLTVV.

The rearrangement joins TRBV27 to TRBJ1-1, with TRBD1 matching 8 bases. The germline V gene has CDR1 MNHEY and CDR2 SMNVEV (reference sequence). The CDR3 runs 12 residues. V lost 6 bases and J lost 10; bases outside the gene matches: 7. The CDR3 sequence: CASSPGTGAAFF. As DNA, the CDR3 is TGTGCCAGCAGCCCCGGGACAGGAGCAGCTTTCTTT.

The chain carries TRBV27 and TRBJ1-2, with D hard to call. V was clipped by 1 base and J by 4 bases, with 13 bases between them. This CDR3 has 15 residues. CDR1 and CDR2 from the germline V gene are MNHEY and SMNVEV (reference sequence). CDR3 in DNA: TGTGCCAGCAGTTTATTCCCCGGACCGAGCTATGGCTACACCTTC. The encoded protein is CASSLFPGPSYGYTF.

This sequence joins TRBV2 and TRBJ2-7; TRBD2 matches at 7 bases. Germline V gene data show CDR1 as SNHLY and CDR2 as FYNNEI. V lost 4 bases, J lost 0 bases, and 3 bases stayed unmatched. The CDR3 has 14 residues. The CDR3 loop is CASSGGGSSYEQYF. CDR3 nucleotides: TGTGCCAGCAGTGGGGGCGGGAGCTCCTACGAGCAGTACTTC.

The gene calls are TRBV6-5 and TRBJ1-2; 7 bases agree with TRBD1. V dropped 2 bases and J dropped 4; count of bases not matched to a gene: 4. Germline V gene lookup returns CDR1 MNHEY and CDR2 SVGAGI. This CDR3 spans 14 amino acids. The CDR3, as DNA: TGTGCCAGCAGTTACAGGGGGCTCTTCTATGGCTACACCTTC. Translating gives CASSYRGLFYGYTF.

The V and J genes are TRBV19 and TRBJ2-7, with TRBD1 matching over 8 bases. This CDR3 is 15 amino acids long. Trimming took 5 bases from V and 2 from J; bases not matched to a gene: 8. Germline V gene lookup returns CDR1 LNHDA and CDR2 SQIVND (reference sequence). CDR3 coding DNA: TGTGCCAGTAGTTCCGCGAGGGACAGGACCTACGAGCAGTACTTC. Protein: CASSSARDRTYEQYF.

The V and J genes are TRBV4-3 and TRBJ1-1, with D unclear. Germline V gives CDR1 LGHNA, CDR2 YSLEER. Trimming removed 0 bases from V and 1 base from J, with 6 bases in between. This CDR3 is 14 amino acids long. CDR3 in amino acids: CASSQDPENTEAFF. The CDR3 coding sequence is TGCGCCAGCAGCCAAGATCCGGAGAACACTGAAGCTTTCTTT.

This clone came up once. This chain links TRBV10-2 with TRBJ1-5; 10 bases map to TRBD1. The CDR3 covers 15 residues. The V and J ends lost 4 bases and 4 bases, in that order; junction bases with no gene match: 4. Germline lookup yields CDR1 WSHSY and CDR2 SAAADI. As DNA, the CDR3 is TGCGCCAGCAGTGTCGACAGGGGGCTGAATCAGCCCCAGCATTTT. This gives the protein CASSVDRGLNQPQHF.

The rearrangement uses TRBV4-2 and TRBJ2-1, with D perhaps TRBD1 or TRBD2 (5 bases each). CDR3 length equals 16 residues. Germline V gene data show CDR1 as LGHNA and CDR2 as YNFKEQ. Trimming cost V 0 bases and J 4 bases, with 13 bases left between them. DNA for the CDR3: TGTGCCAGCAGCCAAGATCGGCAGGGCGGGTACAATGAGCAGTTCTTC. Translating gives CASSQDRQGGYNEQFF.

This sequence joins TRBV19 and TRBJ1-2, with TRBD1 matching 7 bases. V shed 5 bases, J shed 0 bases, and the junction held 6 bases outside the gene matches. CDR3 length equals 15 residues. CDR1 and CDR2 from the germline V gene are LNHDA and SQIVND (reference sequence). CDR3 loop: CASSPGQLANYGYTF. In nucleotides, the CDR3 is TGTGCCAGTAGTCCGGGACAGCTAGCTAACTATGGCTACACCTTC.

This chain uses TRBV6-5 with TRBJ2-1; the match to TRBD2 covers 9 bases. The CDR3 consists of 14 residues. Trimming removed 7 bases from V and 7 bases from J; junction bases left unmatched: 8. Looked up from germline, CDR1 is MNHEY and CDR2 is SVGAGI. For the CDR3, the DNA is TGTGCCAGCACCCCTGGACTAGCGAGGAATGAGCAGTTCTTC. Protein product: CASTPGLARNEQFF.